This TCR beta chain was captured by sequencing in a study of cytomegalovirus exposure and HLA in healthy donors. Overall study findings and caveats: Some V segments, TRBV6-2 and TRBV6-3 among them, were indistinguishable and were therefore excluded.

As for this clone: The antigen remains unidentified.

Germline-derived CDR1 and CDR2 are SGHTA and FQGNSA. Trimming took 5 bases from V and 6 from J, leaving 16 bases between them. The CDR3 covers 14 residues. PCR primers comprised 60 Vbeta and 13 Jbeta primers. Repertoires were generated with immunoSEQ multiplex PCR, while TCRdb's copy carries only in-frame clones and drops some. This sample's table has roughly 78,000 clones. The receptor comes from a man aged 35 to 55 in good health and CMV-seronegative. Sample: PBMCs. The chain uses TRBV7-2 and TRBJ1-2, with D possibly being TRBD1 (6 bases). The CDR3 region has the DNA TGTGCCAGCAGCGTAATACAGGGTTCGGATGGCTACACCTTC. It specifies CASSVIQGSDGYTF. Filled out from reference TRBV7-2 and TRBJ1-2, the complete variable domain reads GAGVSQSPSNKVTEKGKDVELRCDPISGHTALYWYRQSLGQGLEFLIYFQGNSAPDKSGLPSDRFSAERTGGSVSTLTIQRTQQEDSAVYLCASSVIQGSDGYTFGSGTRLTVV.